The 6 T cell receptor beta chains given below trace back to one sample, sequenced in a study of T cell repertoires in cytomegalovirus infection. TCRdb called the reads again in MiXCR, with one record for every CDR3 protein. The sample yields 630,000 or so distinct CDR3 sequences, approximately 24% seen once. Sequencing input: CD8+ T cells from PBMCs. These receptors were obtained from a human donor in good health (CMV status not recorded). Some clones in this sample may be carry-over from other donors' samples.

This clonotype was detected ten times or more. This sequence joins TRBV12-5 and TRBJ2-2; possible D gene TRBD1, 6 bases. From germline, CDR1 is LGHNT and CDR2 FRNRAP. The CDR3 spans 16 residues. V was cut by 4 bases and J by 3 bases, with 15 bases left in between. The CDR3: CASGSQIGQYTGELFF. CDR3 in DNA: TGTGCTAGTGGTTCGCAAATAGGACAGTACACCGGGGAGCTGTTTTTT.

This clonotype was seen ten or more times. The CDR3 region has the DNA TGTGCCACCAGCAGCGACTCAGGCGGCTACACCTTC. This codes for CATSSDSGGYTF. The chain links TRBV15 to TRBJ1-2; D is undetermined. Trimming stripped 3 bases from V and 8 bases from J, with 10 bases between. This CDR3 has 12 residues. Looked up from germline, CDR1 is LNHNV and CDR2 is YYDKDF (reference sequence).

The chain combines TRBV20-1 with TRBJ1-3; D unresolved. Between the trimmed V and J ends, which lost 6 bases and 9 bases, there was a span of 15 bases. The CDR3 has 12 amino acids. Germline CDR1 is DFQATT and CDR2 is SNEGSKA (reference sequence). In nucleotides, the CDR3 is TGCAGTGCAGATACGTCTGGAGGCACCATATATTTT. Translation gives CSADTSGGTIYF.

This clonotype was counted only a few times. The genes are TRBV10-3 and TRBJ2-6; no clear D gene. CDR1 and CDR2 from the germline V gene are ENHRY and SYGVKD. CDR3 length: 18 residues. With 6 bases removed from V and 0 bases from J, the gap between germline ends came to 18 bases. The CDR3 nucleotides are TGTGCCATCAGGGTTTACCGGGTCGAAGGCTCTGGGGCCAACGTCCTGACTTTC. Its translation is CAIRVYRVEGSGANVLTF.

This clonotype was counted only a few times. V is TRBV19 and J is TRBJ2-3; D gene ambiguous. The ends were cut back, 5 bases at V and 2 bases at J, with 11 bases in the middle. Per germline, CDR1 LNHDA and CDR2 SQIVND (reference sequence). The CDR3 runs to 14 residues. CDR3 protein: CASSSLTNTDTQYF. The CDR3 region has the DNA TGTGCCAGTAGTTCCCTAACCAACACAGATACGCAGTATTTT.

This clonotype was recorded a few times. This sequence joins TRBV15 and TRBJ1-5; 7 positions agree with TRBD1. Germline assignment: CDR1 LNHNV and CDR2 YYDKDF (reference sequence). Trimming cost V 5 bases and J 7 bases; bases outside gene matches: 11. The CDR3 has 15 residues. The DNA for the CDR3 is TGTGCCACCAGCTTGGGGAAGGGGGCGGGCCAGCCCCAGCATTTT. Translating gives CATSLGKGAGQPQHF.